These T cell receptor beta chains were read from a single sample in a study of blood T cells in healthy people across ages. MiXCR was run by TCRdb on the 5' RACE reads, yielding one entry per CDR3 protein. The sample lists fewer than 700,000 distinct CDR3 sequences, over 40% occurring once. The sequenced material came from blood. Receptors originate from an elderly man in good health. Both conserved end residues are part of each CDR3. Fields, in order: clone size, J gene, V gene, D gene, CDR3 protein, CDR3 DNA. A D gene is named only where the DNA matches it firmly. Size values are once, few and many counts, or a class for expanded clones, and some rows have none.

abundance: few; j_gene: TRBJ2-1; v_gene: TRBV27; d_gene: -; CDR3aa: CASSRGLKNSYNEQFF; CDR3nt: TGTGCCAGCAGTCGGGGGCTCAAAAATTCCTACAATGAGCAGTTCTTC
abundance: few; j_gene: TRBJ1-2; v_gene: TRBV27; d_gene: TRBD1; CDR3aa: CASSLAGQDYGYTF; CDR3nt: TGTGCCAGCAGTTTGGCTGGACAGGACTATGGCTACACCTTC
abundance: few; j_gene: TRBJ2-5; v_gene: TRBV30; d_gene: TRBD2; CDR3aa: CAWSAGTTGETQYF; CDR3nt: TGTGCCTGGAGTGCGGGGACTACGGGAGAGACCCAGTACTTC
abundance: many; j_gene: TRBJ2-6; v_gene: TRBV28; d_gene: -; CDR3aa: CASSLGGIGGANVLTF; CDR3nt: TGTGCCAGCAGTTTAGGTGGGATAGGGGGGGCCAACGTCCTGACTTTC
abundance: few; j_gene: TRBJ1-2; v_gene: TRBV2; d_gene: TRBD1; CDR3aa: CASSSGQGRSDGYTF; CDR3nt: TGTGCCAGCAGTAGTGGACAGGGGCGTTCGGATGGCTACACCTTC
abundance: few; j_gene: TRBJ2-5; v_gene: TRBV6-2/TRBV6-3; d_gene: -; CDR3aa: CASSFSTETQYF; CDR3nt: TGTGCCAGCAGTTTCTCGACGGAGACCCAGTACTTC
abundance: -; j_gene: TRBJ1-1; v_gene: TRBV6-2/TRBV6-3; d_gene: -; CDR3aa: CASRFVDSKNTEAFF; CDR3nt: TGTGCCAGCAGATTTGTCGACAGTAAGAACACTGAAGCTTTCTTT
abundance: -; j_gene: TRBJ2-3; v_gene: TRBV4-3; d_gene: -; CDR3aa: CASSQLDSDTQYF; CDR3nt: TGCGCCAGCAGCCAACTGGATAGCGATACGCAGTATTTT
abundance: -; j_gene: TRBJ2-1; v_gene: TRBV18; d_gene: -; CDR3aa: CASSSLTGQNYNEQFF; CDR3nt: TGTGCCAGCTCATCTCTGACAGGTCAGAACTACAATGAGCAGTTCTTC
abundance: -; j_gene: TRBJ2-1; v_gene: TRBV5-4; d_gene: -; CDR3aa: CASSLDRDPPQFF; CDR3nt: TGTGCCAGCAGCTTGGACCGGGACCCTCCTCAGTTCTTC
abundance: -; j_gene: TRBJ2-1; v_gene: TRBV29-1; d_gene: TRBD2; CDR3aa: CSAALAVSYNEQFF; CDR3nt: TGCAGCGCGGCTCTAGCGGTCTCCTACAATGAGCAGTTCTTC
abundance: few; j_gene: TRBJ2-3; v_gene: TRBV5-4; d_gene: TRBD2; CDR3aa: CASSTSGGTDTQYF; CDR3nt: TGTGCCAGCAGCACTAGCGGGGGCACAGATACGCAGTATTTT
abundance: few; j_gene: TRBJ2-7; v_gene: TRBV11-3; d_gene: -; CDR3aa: CASSSKGLSHEQYF; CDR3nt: TGTGCCAGCAGCTCTAAGGGGCTGTCTCACGAGCAGTACTTC
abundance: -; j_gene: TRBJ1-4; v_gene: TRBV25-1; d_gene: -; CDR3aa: CASSEYGGNEKLFF; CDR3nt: TGTGCCAGCAGTGAATATGGCGGAAATGAAAAACTGTTTTTT
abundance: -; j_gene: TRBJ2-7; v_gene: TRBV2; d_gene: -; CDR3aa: CASNPPVGGLKSSYEQYF; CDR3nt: TGTGCCAGCAATCCCCCTGTTGGGGGACTCAAGAGCTCCTACGAGCAGTACTTC
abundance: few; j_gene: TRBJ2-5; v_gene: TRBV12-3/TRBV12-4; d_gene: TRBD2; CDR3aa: CASSWATGAGKETQYF; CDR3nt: TGTGCCAGCAGTTGGGCCACGGGAGCGGGAAAAGAGACCCAGTACTTC
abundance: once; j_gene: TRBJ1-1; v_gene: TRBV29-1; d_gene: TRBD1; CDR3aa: CSVKQGTTEAFF; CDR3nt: TGCAGCGTTAAACAGGGGACCACTGAAGCTTTCTTT
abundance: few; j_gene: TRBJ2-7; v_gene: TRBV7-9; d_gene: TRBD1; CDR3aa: CASSTRDRVSDEQYF; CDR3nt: TGTGCCAGCAGTACCCGGGACAGGGTATCCGACGAGCAGTACTTC
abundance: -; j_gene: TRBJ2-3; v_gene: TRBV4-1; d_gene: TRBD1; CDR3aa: CASSLLYGTAEGADTQYF; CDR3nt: TGCGCCAGCAGCCTCTTATACGGGACAGCGGAAGGCGCAGATACGCAGTATTTT
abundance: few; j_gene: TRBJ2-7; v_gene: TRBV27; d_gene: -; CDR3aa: CASTLTGAASYEQYF; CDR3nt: TGTGCCAGCACCTTGACAGGAGCGGCTTCCTACGAGCAGTACTTC
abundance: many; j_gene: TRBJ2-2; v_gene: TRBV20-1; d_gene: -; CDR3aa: CSAREKGPNTGELFF; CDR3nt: TGCAGTGCTAGAGAGAAGGGTCCGAACACCGGGGAGCTGTTTTTT
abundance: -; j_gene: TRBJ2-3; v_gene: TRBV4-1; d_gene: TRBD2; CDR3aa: CASSPRSGTSTDTQYF; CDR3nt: TGCGCCAGCAGCCCGCGGAGCGGGACTAGCACAGATACGCAGTATTTT
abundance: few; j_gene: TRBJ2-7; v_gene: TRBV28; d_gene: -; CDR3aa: CASSVAPGASAYEQYF; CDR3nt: TGTGCCAGCAGTGTAGCTCCGGGGGCCTCGGCCTACGAGCAGTACTTC
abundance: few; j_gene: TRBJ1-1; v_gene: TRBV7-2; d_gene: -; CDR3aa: CASSRAGQGAITEAFF; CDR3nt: TGTGCCAGCAGCCGTGCGGGGCAGGGCGCTATCACTGAAGCTTTCTTT
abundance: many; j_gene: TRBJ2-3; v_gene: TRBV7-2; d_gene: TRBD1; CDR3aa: CASSTGTDTDTQYF; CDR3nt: TGTGCCAGCAGCACCGGGACAGACACAGATACGCAGTATTTT
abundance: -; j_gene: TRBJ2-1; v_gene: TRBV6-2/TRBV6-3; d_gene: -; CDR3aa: CASSYSGRNNEQFF; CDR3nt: TGTGCCAGCAGTTACTCGGGACGTAACAATGAGCAGTTCTTC
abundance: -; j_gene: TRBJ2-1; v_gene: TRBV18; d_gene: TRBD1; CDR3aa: CASSPPPGGNNEQFF; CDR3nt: TGTGCCAGCTCACCCCCCCCAGGGGGAAACAATGAGCAGTTCTTC
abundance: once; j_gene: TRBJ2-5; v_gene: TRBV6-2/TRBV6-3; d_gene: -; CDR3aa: CASNLAQRGETQYF; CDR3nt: TGTGCCAGCAATCTAGCGCAACGGGGGGAGACCCAGTACTTC
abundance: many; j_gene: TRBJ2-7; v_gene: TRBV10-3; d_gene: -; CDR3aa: CAISPREGAYEQYF; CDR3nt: TGTGCCATCAGCCCTCGGGAAGGGGCCTACGAGCAGTACTTC
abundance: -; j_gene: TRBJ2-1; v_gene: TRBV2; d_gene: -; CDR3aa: CASGVQGLDEQFF; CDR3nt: TGTGCCAGCGGGGTGCAGGGGTTGGATGAGCAGTTCTTC
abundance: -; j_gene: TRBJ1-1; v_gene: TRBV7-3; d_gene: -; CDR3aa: CASSLSVGNTEAFF; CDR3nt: TGTGCCAGCAGCTTAAGCGTGGGGAACACTGAAGCTTTCTTT
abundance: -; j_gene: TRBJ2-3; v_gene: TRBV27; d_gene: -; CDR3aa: CASSLEGRLTDTQYF; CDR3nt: TGTGCCAGCAGTTTAGAGGGACGGCTCACAGATACGCAGTATTTT
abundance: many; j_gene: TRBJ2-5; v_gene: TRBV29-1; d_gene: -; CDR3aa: CSVGIGETQYF; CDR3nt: TGCAGCGTTGGGATCGGAGAGACCCAGTACTTC
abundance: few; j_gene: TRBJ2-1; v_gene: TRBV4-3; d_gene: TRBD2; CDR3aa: CASSHGLAGGAYNEQFF; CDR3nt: TGCGCCAGCAGCCACGGACTAGCGGGGGGGGCCTACAATGAGCAGTTCTTC
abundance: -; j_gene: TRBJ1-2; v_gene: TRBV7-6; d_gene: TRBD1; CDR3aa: CASSFTAGQGMGGYTF; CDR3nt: TGTGCCAGCAGCTTCACTGCGGGACAGGGGATGGGTGGCTACACCTTC
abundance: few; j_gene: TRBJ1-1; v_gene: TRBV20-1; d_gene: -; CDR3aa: CSATGPAGTEAFF; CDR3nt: TGCAGTGCTACGGGACCCGCCGGAACTGAAGCTTTCTTT
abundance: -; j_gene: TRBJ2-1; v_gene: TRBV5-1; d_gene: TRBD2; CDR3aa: CASSLERSGGVGLGNEQFF; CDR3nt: TGCGCCAGCAGCTTGGAGAGGAGCGGGGGAGTCGGCTTAGGCAATGAGCAGTTCTTC
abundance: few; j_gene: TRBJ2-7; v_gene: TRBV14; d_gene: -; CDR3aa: CASSQRRWNDPVGEQYF; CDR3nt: TGTGCCAGCAGCCAAAGACGCTGGAACGACCCCGTCGGCGAGCAGTACTTC
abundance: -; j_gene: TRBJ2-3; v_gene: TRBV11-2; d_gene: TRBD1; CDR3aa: CASSLTGGPGGTQYF; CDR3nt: TGTGCCAGCAGCTTAACAGGGGGCCCGGGGGGTACGCAGTATTTT
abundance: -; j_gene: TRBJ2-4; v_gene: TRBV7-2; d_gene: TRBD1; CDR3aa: CASSGRGPKNIQYF; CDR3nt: TGTGCCAGCAGCGGCAGGGGGCCGAAAAACATTCAGTACTTC
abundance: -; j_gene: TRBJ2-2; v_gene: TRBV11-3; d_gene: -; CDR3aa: CAFPFDPAGGELFF; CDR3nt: TGTGCCTTTCCCTTCGACCCAGCCGGCGGGGAGCTGTTTTTT
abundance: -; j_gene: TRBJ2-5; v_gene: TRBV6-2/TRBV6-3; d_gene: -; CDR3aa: CASSYRTLQETQYF; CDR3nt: TGTGCCAGCAGTTACAGGACCTTACAAGAGACCCAGTACTTC
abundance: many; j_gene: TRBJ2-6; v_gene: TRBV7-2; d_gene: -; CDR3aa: CASSLAGNSGANVLTF; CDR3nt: TGTGCCAGCAGCTTGGCTGGGAATTCAGGGGCCAACGTCCTGACTTTC
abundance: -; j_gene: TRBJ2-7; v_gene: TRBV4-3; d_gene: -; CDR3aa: CASSHQGSYNEQYF; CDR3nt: TGCGCCAGCAGCCACCAGGGATCCTACAATGAGCAGTACTTC
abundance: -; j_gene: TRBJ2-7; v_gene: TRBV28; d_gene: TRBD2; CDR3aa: CASSLPRGGSYEQYF; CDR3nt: TGTGCCAGCAGTTTACCCCGGGGGGGCTCCTACGAGCAGTACTTC
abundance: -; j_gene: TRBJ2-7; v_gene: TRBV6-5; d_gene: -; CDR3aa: CASSSNNRQILYEQYF; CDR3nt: TGTGCCAGCAGCTCAAATAACAGGCAAATCCTCTACGAGCAGTACTTC
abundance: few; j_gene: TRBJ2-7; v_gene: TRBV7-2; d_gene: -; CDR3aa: CATKMRSSDEQYF; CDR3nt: TGTGCCACCAAAATGAGAAGTTCGGACGAGCAGTACTTC
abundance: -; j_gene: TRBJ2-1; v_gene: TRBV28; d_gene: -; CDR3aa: CASSTRSGRSYNEQFF; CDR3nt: TGTGCCAGCAGTACTAGGAGCGGGCGTTCCTACAATGAGCAGTTCTTC
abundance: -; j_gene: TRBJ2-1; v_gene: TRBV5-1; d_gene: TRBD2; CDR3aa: CASSLRLAGSYEQFF; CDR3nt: TGCGCCAGCAGCCTCAGACTAGCGGGGTCCTACGAGCAGTTCTTC
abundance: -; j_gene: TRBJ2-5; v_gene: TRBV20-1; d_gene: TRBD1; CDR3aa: CSASETGQETQYF; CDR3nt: TGCAGTGCTTCTGAGACAGGGCAAGAGACCCAGTACTTC
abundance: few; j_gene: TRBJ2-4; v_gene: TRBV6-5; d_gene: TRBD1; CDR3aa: CASSSKTGIHIQYF; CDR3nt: TGTGCCAGCAGTTCCAAGACAGGGATACACATTCAGTACTTC
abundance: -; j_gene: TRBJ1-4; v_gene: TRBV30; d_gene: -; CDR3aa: CAWSGVGAEKLFF; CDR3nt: TGTGCCTGGAGTGGTGTGGGGGCGGAAAAACTGTTTTTT
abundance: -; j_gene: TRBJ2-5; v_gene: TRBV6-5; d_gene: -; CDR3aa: CASSYSARRETQYF; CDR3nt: TGTGCCAGCAGTTACAGTGCACGGAGAGAGACCCAGTACTTC
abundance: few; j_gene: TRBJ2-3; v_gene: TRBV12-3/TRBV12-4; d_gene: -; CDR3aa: CASSDRDSGRGTQYF; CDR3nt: TGTGCCAGCAGCGACCGGGACTCTGGACGGGGTACGCAGTATTTT